Presented here are 14 T cell receptor beta chains from one specimen sequenced in a study of blood T cell repertoires in COVID-19 (dated by TCRdb to about 2020). The library was prepared using the immunoSEQ multiplex PCR assay. Imported from immuneACCESS, the table was reduced by TCRdb to in-frame sequences with V and J called. These copies leave out some clones; in studies compared against another copy, an unresolved V gene accounts for under half, and the cause of the remainder is not known. The sample table lists 150,000 to 200,000 clones, around 90% of them with a count of one. The biggest ten clones account for 6.7% of the sample. The sample was peripheral blood. The receptors originated from a man between 40 and 49 years old with acute or convalescent COVID-19.

The genes are TRBV27 and TRBJ2-7; 7 bases match TRBD2. After removal of 6 bases from V and 7 bases from J, the junction contained 6 bases not matched to a gene. The length of the CDR3 is 12 residues. In germline, CDR1 is MNHEY, CDR2 SMNVEV (reference sequence). In nucleotides, the CDR3 is TGTGCCAGCAGCGGGGGGTCCTGGGAGCAGTACTTC. It yields the protein CASSGGSWEQYF.

The chain carries TRBV6-5 and TRBJ1-2; TRBD1 agrees at 8 bases. V shed 6 bases, J shed 7 bases, and the junction held 7 bases outside the gene matches. The CDR3 length is 13 residues. CDR1 MNHEY and CDR2 SVGAGI come from the germline V gene. The chain's CDR3 is CASSRQGIGGYTF. CDR3 DNA sequence: TGTGCCAGCAGCCGACAGGGGATCGGTGGCTACACCTTC.

This sequence joins TRBV7-6 and TRBJ1-3, with 9 nucleotides matching TRBD1. The length of the CDR3 is 18 residues. V was clipped by 5 bases and J by 4 bases; unmatched bases: 15. CDR1 is SGHVS and CDR2 is FNYEAQ in the germline V gene. CDR3 DNA sequence: TGTGCCAGCAGCCTCGGGACAGGGAGAAGAGTCCCGGGAAACACCATATATTTT. Translating gives CASSLGTGRRVPGNTIYF.

V is TRBV11-2 and J is TRBJ1-4; D is perhaps TRBD1 (6 bases). V was shortened by 5 bases and J by 8 bases, with 12 bases between the two germline ends. Looked up from germline, CDR1 is SGHAT and CDR2 is FQNNGV. The CDR3 totals 13 residues. DNA of the CDR3: TGTGCCAGCAGCCGGACAGATCGGGAAAAACTGTTTTTT. It yields the protein CASSRTDREKLFF.

This clone was recorded once. The rearrangement uses TRBV7-9 and TRBJ1-2; D is possibly TRBD1 (5 bases). V shed 5 bases and J shed 10 bases, with 17 bases lying between them. Germline loops: CDR1 SEHNR, CDR2 FQNEAQ (reference sequence). The CDR3 runs 13 residues. The CDR3 protein is CASSPGTVLNYTF. CDR3 DNA sequence: TGTGCCAGCAGCCCTGGGACTGTTTTGAACTACACCTTC.

The chain couples TRBV28 to TRBJ1-2; 8 positions agree with TRBD1. This CDR3 contains 13 residues. V shed 7 bases, J shed 8 bases, and the junction held 9 bases outside the gene matches. Germline-derived CDR1 and CDR2 are MDHEN and SYDVKM. The CDR3 is CASTPPGGLGYTF. The CDR3 DNA reads TGTGCCAGCACTCCCCCAGGGGGCTTGGGCTACACCTTC.

The V call is TRBV6-5, the J call TRBJ2-4; D might be TRBD2 (5 bases). CDR3 size: 14 residues. Trimming stripped 6 bases from V and 5 bases from J, with 14 bases between. The germline V gene encodes CDR1 MNHEY and CDR2 SVGAGI. CDR3 sequence (DNA): TGTGCCAGCAGCACCGACGGGGTCCAAAACATTCAGTACTTC. Protein product: CASSTDGVQNIQYF.

The V and J genes are TRBV30 and TRBJ1-6; no reliable D call. V lost 1 base and J 7 bases, leaving 5 bases between the germline ends. This CDR3 contains 12 residues. From germline, CDR1 is GTSNPN and CDR2 SVGIG (reference sequence). CDR3 bases: TGTGCCTGGAGTGACTCGAATTCACCCCTCCACTTT. It specifies CAWSDSNSPLHF.

The sample holds one count of this clone. J is TRBJ1-2 and V is TRBV5-1, with D unresolved. The germline CDR1 and CDR2 sequences are SGHRS and YFSETQ. V gave up 4 bases and J gave up 1 base, with 8 bases separating them. The CDR3 has 13 residues. This CDR3 reads CASSPGLNYGYTF. The DNA for the CDR3 is TGCGCCAGCAGCCCCGGACTTAACTATGGCTACACCTTC.

The chain has TRBV10-3 and TRBJ1-3; D is uncertain. The germline V gene has CDR1 ENHRY and CDR2 SYGVKD. This CDR3 is 13 amino acids long. The V end lost 3 bases, the J end lost 9 bases, and 12 bases lay between the germline ends. The CDR3 DNA reads TGTGCCATCAGTGATTGGTACCCGAGCACCATATATTTT. It is translated as CAISDWYPSTIYF.

The chain has TRBV30 and TRBJ2-7; the D gene is possibly TRBD1 (5 bases). The CDR3 spans 12 residues. CDR1 is GTSNPN, CDR2 SVGIG, per germline (reference sequence). The V end was cut by 4 bases, the J end by 9 bases, with 16 bases between. CDR3 nucleotide sequence: TGTGCCTGGACAGGGAACGCCGGTGGGCAGTACTTC. It encodes CAWTGNAGGQYF.

The gene calls are TRBV30 and TRBJ1-1, with D uncertain. The length of the CDR3 is 15 residues. V lost 3 bases and J lost 0, with 14 bases in between. Germline CDR1 GTSNPN, CDR2 SVGIG (reference sequence). CDR3 sequence (DNA): TGTGCCTGGAGGAGAGTGGGCTCCATGAACACTGAAGCTTTCTTT. It yields the protein CAWRRVGSMNTEAFF.

The V call is TRBV28, the J call TRBJ2-7; TRBD1 might be the D (6 bases). Germline V gene data show CDR1 as MDHEN and CDR2 as SYDVKM. The CDR3 extends over 14 amino acids. Trimming removed 6 bases from V and 5 bases from J, with 17 bases in between. The CDR3: CASSNRDIPNEQYF. CDR3 nucleotide sequence: TGTGCCAGCAGCAACCGGGACATACCCAACGAGCAGTACTTC.

The V and J genes are TRBV4-1 and TRBJ2-2, with no clear D. There are 14 residues in the CDR3. Germline V gene lookup returns CDR1 MGHRA and CDR2 YSYEKL. Deletions cut 0 bases from V and 7 bases from J, with 9 bases between. The CDR3 DNA is TGCGCCAGCAGCCAAGATCCTAGTATCGGGGAGCTGTTTTTT. It encodes CASSQDPSIGELFF.